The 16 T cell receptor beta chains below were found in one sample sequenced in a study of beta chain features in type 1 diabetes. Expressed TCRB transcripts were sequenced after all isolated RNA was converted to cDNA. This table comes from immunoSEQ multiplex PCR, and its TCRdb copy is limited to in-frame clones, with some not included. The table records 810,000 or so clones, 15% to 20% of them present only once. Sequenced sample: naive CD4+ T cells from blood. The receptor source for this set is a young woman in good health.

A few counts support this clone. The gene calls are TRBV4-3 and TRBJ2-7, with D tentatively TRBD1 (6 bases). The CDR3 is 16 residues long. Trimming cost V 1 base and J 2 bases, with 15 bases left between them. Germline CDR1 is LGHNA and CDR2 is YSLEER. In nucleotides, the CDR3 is TGCGCCAGCAGCCAAGTTGCAGGGGCGCTAACCTACGAGCAGTACTTC. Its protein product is CASSQVAGALTYEQYF.

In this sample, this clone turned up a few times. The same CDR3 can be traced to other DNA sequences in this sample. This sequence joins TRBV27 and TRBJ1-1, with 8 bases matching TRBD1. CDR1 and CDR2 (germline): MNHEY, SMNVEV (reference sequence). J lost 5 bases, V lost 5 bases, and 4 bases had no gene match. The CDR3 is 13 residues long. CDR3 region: CASSLDRGTEAFF. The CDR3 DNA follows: TGTGCCAGCAGTCTAGACAGGGGAACTGAAGCTTTCTTT.

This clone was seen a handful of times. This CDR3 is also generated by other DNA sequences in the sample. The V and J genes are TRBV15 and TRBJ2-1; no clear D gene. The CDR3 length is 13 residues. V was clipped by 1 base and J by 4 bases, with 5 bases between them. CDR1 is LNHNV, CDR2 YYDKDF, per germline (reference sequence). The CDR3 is CATSRGLYNEQFF. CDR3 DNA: TGTGCCACCAGCAGAGGATTATACAATGAGCAGTTCTTC.

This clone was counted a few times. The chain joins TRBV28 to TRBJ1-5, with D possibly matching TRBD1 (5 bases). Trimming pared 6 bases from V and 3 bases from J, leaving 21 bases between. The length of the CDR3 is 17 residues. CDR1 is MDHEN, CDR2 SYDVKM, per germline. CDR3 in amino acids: CASRGLLVRRVNQPQHF. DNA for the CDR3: TGTGCCAGCAGGGGGCTTTTGGTCAGGCGTGTCAATCAGCCCCAGCATTTT.

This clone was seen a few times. CDR3 DNA sequence: TGTGCCAGCAGTACTAGTAGCAGGACAGGCGACTCTGGGGCCAACGTCCTGACTTTC. This gives the protein CASSTSSRTGDSGANVLTF. This chain uses TRBV21-1 with TRBJ2-6; TRBD1 reflects the table's D call only, with no check against the DNA. TRBV21-1 is a pseudogene locus. This CDR3 region has 19 residues.

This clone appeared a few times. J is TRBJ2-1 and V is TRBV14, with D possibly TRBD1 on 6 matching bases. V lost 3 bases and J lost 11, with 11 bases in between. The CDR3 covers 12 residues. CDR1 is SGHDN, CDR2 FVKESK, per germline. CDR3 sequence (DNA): TGTGCCAGCAGCCAGTCCAGGGGAAAGCAGTTCTTC. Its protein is CASSQSRGKQFF.

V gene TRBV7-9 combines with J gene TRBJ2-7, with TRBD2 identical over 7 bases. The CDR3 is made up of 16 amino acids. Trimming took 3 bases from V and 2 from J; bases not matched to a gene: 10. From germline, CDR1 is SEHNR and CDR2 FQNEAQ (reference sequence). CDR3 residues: CASSFAPSGYTYEQYF. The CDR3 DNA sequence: TGTGCCAGCAGCTTTGCTCCTAGCGGTTATACCTACGAGCAGTACTTC.

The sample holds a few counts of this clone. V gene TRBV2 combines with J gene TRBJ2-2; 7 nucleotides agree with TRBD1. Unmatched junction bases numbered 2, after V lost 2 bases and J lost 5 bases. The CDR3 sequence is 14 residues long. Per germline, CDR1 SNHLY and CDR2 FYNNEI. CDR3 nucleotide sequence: TGTGCCAGCAGTGAACAGGGGGAAACCGGGGAGCTGTTTTTT. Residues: CASSEQGETGELFF.

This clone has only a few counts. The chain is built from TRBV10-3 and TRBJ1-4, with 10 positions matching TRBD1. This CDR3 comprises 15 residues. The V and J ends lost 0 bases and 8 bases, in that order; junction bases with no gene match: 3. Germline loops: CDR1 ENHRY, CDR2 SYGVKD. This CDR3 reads CAISESTGGAEKLFF. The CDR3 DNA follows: TGTGCCATCAGTGAGTCGACAGGGGGCGCGGAAAAACTGTTTTTT.

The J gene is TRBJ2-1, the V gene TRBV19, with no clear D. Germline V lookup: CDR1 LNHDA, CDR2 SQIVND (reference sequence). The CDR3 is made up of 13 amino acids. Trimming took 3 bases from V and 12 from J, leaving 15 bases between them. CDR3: CASSMAITVRQFF. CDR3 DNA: TGTGCCAGTAGTATGGCAATTACGGTCCGGCAGTTCTTC.

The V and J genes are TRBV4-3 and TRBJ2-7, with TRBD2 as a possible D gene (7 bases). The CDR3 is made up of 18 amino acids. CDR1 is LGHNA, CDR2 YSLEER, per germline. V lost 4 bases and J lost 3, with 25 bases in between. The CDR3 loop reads CASSLDRSITGGVYEQYF. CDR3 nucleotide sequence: TGCGCCAGCAGCCTCGACAGGAGTATCACGGGGGGCGTCTACGAGCAGTACTTC.

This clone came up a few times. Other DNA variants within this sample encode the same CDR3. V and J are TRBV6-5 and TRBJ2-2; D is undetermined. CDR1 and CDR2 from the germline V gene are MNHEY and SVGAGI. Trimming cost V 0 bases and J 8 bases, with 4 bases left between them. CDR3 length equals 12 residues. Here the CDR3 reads CASSYSTGELFF. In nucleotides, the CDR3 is TGTGCCAGCAGTTACTCGACAGGGGAGCTGTTTTTT.

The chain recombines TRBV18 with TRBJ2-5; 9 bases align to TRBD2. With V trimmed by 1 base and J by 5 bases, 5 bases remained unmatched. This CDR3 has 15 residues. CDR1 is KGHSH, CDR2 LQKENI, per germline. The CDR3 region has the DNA TGTGCCAGCTCACCACGTAGCGGGAGTGCGGAGACCCAGTACTTC. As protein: CASSPRSGSAETQYF.

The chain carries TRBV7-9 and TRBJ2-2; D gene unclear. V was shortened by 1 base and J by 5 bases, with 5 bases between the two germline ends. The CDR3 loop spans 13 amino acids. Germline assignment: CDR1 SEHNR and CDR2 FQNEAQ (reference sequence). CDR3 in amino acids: CASSLVATGELFF. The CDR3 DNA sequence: TGTGCCAGCAGCTTAGTCGCTACCGGGGAGCTGTTTTTT.

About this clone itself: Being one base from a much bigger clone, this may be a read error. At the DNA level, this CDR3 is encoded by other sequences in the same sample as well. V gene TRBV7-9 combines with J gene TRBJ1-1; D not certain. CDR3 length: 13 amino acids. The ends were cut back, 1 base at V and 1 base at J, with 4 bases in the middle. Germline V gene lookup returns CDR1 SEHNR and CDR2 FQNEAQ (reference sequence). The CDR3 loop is CASSLVGNTEAFF. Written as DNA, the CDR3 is TGTGCCAGCAGCTTAGTAGGGAACACTGAAGCTTTCTTT.

The CDR3 bases are TGTGCCAGCAGCCGGAATCGGACTAGCGGGAGGACCGACGCTCAGGCCAAAAACATTCAGTACTTC. The encoded protein is CASSRNRTSGRTDAQAKNIQYF. This chain links TRBV7-8 with TRBJ2-4; 14 bases line up with TRBD2. The CDR3 totals 22 residues. V shed 5 bases and J 1 base; nucleotides not matched to a gene: 19. CDR1 SGHVS and CDR2 FQNEAQ come from the germline V gene.